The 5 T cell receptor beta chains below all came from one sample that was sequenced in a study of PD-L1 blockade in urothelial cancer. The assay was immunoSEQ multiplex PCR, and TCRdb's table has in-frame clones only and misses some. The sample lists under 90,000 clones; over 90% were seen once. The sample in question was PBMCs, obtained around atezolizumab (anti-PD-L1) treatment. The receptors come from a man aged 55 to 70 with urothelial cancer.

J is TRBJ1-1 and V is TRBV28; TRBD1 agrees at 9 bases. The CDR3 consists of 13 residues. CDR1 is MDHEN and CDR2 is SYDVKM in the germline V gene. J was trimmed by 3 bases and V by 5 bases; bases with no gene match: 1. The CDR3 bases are TGTGCCAGCAGTGGACAGGGGTACACTGAAGCTTTCTTT. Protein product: CASSGQGYTEAFF.

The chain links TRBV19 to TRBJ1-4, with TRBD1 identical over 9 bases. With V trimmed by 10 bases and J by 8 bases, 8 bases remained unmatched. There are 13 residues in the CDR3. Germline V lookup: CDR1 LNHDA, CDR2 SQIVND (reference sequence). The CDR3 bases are TGTGCCACCCGGGACAGGGTGAGAGAAAAACTGTTTTTT. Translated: CATRDRVREKLFF.

The CDR3 bases are TGTGCCAGCAGCTTAGGAGGTGGGGGGGCAGAGACCCAGTACTTC. This sequence encodes CASSLGGGGAETQYF. The V gene is TRBV7-6, the J gene TRBJ2-5, with D perhaps matching TRBD2 (7 bases). The CDR3 sequence is 15 residues long. V was cut by 1 base and J by 4 bases, with 13 bases left in between. Germline CDR1 and CDR2: SGHVS and FNYEAQ.

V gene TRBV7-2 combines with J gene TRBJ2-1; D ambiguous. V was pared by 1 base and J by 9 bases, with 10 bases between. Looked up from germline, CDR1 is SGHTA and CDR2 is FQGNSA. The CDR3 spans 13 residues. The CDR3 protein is CASSLDPGREQFF. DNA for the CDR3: TGTGCCAGCAGCTTAGACCCAGGCCGTGAGCAGTTCTTC.

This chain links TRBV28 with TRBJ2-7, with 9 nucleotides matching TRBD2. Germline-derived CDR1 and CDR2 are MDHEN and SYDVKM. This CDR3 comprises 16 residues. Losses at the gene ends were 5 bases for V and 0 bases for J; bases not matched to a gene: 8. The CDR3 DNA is TGTGCCAGCAGTCCTATACTAGCGGGTCTCTCCTACGAGCAGTACTTC. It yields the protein CASSPILAGLSYEQYF.